This T cell receptor beta chain was retrieved from a study of cytomegalovirus exposure and HLA in healthy donors. Whole-study results and caveats: A later analysis associated 15,000 or so TCR beta sequences with HLA alleles at a 0.05 false discovery rate.

A remark on this clone: Antigen: not known.

CDR1 MNHNS and CDR2 SASEGT come from the germline V gene. The V gene end was trimmed by 7 bases and the J gene end by 9 bases; junction bases not matched to a gene: 8. This CDR3 contains 13 residues. The PCR ran on 60 Vbeta and 13 Jbeta primers. This table comes from immunoSEQ multiplex PCR, and its TCRdb copy is limited to in-frame clones, with some not included. In the table there are 110,000 or so clones, roughly 80% of which are singletons. The sample taken for sequencing was PBMCs. The receptor was isolated from a young woman in good health and CMV-seropositive. The chain joins TRBV6-1 to TRBJ1-5, with 8 bases lining up with TRBD1. Written as DNA, the CDR3 is TGTGCCAGCACCACGACAGGGGTGAGGCCCCAGCATTTT. Amino acids: CASTTTGVRPQHF.